This T cell receptor beta chain was found in a study of beta chain features in type 1 diabetes. Findings and limits, study-wide: cDNA-based sequencing might over-represent cells highly expressing TCR. Naive, central memory and Treg TCRB repertoires seemed to resemble each other more closely in patients than they did in healthy donors. Moderate but significant shortening of TCRB CDR3s was recorded in all four CD4+ subsets from Type 1 diabetes patients.

The authors sorted CD4+ naive, central memory, regulatory and stem cell-like memory cells via CD45RO/CCR7/CD25/CD127/CD95/CD27. Germline assignment: CDR1 SEHNR and CDR2 FQNEAQ (reference sequence). CDR3 length: 12 amino acids. Expressed TCRB transcripts got sequenced, as all isolated RNA was reverse transcribed. TCRdb's table, derived via immunoSEQ multiplex PCR, lists solely in-frame clones and lacks some. The data hold around 160,000 clones, with roughly 10% observed a single time. Concerning this clone itself: As yet, its antigen is unknown.

This chain joins TRBV7-9 and TRBJ2-4; a weak D match, TRBD1 (6 bases). Sequencing input: central memory CD4+ T cells from blood. This receptor was identified in a woman aged 25 to 45 with type 1 diabetes. CDR3 sequence reads: CAGNHRENIQYF. CDR3 nucleotide sequence: TGTGCTGGGAACCACAGGGAAAACATTCAGTACTTC.